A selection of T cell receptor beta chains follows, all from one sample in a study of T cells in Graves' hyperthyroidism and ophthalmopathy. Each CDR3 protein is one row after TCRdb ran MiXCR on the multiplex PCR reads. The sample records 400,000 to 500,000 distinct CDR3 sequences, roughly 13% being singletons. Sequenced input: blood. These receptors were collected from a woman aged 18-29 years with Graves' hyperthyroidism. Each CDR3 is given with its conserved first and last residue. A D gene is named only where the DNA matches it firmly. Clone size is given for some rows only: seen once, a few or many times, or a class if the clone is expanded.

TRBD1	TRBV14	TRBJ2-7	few	CASSLLRDRGHEQYF
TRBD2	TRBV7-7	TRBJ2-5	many	CASSRGTSRQETQYF
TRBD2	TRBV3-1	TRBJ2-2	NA	CASSQRAGVVAGELFF
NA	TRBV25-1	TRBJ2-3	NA	CASSQQGDAQYF
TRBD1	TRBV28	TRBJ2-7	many	CASSDPGQGLSYEQYF
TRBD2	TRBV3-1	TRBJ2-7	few	CASSPSSGPPYEQYF
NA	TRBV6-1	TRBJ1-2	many	CASRATANYGYTF
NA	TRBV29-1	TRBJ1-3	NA	CGVGGLSGNTIYF
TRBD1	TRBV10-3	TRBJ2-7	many	CAISATRYRQGNVSIGSGEQYF
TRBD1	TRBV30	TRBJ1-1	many	CAWSGTGGSEAFF
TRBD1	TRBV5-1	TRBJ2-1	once	CASSRGQGADEQFF
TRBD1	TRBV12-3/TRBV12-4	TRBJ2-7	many	CASSKRQGSVLQYF
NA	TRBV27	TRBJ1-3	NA	CASSYRSGNTIYF